Presented here are 11 T cell receptor beta chains from one specimen sequenced in a study of T cell clonality in common variable immunodeficiency. The method was immunoSEQ multiplex PCR; TCRdb's version includes in-frame clones alone and lacks a portion of them. The record shows about 31,000 clones for this sample, with no singletons present. Input material: peripheral blood mononuclear cells. Receptor source: a person aged 18 to 70 in good health.

This clone was counted ten times or more. Read sequence stops 3 residues before the CDR3 end, and the germline J gene provides the missing end. The rearrangement links TRBV2 to TRBJ1-1; 8 positions match TRBD1. This CDR3 spans 17 amino acids. Unmatched junction bases numbered 11, after V lost 1 base and J lost 4 bases. Germline lookup yields CDR1 SNHLY and CDR2 FYNNEI. The CDR3 here is CASSEVQGARRGTEAFF. The sequenced CDR3 bases are TGTGCCAGCAGTGAAGTGCAGGGGGCGCGCCGTGGCACTGAA.

This clone was picked up many times. The read gets to within 3 residues of the CDR3 end, and the germline J gene fills in the rest. Other DNA sequences in this specimen translate into the identical CDR3. The chain links TRBV7-2 to TRBJ1-3; TRBD1 agrees at 7 bases. The CDR3 totals 14 residues. V lost 5 bases, J lost 2 bases, and 3 bases stayed unmatched. Per the germline V gene, CDR1 is SGHTA and CDR2 is FQGNSA. CDR3 DNA (partial): TGTGCCAGCAGCCTAGACAGGGCTGGAAACACC. This encodes CASSLDRAGNT. In full, the CDR3 reads CASSLDRAGNTIYF.

There are many counts of this clone. The missing CDR3 end, 3 residues past where the read stops, is filled in from the germline J gene. The identical CDR3 is also encoded by other nucleotide sequences in the sample. The rearrangement joins TRBV5-1 to TRBJ1-6; TRBD1 matches 8 bases. V gave up 5 bases and J gave up 9 bases; unmatched junction bases: 4. The CDR3 has 13 residues. Germline V gene lookup returns CDR1 SGHRS and CDR2 YFSETQ. CDR3 sequence: CASSDRGSSPLHF. The DNA read from the CDR3 is TGCGCCAGCAGTGACAGGGGATCTTCACCC.

About this clone: The read gets to within 3 residues of the CDR3 end, and the germline J gene fills in the rest. V is TRBV5-1 and J is TRBJ1-2; D is unresolved. Germline CDR1 is SGHRS and CDR2 is YFSETQ. The CDR3 is 12 residues long. The CDR3 loop is CASSSDFYTYTF. Partial CDR3 DNA: TGCGCCAGCAGCTCGGACTTCTATACC.

In its sample, this clone was seen many times. The CDR3 end falls 3 residues outside the read, so it is completed with the germline J gene. This sequence joins TRBV7-9 and TRBJ2-7; TRBD1 might be the D (5 bases). Germline CDR1 SEHNR, CDR2 FQNEAQ (reference sequence). The CDR3 loop spans 15 amino acids. Trimming stripped 4 bases from V and 2 bases from J, with 15 bases between. The part of the CDR3 DNA that was read is TGTGCCAGCAGCTATGGGGCAGCGAGTACCTACGAG. Translating gives CASSYGAASTYE. The complete CDR3 protein is CASSYGAASTYEQYF.

This clone was seen repeatedly, ten times or more. Read data end 3 residues before the CDR3 end; the end is taken from the germline J gene. The rearrangement uses TRBV19 and TRBJ1-5; 7 positions agree with TRBD1. The germline V gene has CDR1 LNHDA and CDR2 SQIVND (reference sequence). With V trimmed by 5 bases and J by 2 bases, 3 bases remained unmatched. CDR3 length: 14 residues. Partial CDR3 DNA: TGTGCCAGTAGTGGAACAGGGGGCAATCAGCCC. The encoded protein is CASSGTGGNQP. The whole CDR3 protein reads CASSGTGGNQPQHF.

The table lists this clone with many counts. This CDR3 is CASFPGQANTGELFF. CDR3 bases read: TGCGCCAGCTTCCCGGGACAGGCCAACACCGGGGAG. The rearrangement joins TRBV5-1 to TRBJ2-2; 8 bases match TRBD1. The read halts 3 residues ahead of the CDR3 end, with the missing end drawn from the germline J gene. This CDR3 is 15 amino acids long. J lost 2 bases, V lost 7 bases, and 7 bases had no gene match. Germline V gene lookup returns CDR1 SGHRS and CDR2 YFSETQ.

The table lists this clone with many counts. The read terminates 3 residues before the CDR3 end, so the remaining end is supplied by the germline J gene. This chain uses TRBV19 with TRBJ2-1; D is possibly TRBD2 (6 bases). Germline V CDR1 and CDR2: LNHDA, SQIVND (reference sequence). V gave up 0 bases and J gave up 6 bases, with 21 bases separating them. The CDR3 consists of 18 residues. The CDR3 sequence is CASSIDHGGGWGFNEQFF. CDR3 DNA, as far as it was read: TGTGCCAGTAGTATAGATCACGGGGGAGGTTGGGGGTTCAATGAG.

At least ten counts were recorded for this clone. The read gets to within 3 residues of the CDR3 end, and the germline J gene fills in the rest. The chain has TRBV7-8 and TRBJ2-3, with TRBD2 matching 14 bases. This CDR3 comprises 17 residues. CDR1 is SGHVS and CDR2 is FQNEAQ in the germline V gene. V lost 5 bases, J lost 2 bases, and 6 bases stayed unmatched. The sequenced part of the CDR3 DNA is TGTGCCAGCAGCCCCGGGACTAGCGGGGGCCTCACAGATACG. The encoded protein is CASSPGTSGGLTDT. The full CDR3 sequence reads CASSPGTSGGLTDTQYF.

This clone was detected ten times or more. From the germline J gene comes the end of the CDR3, since the read stops 3 residues before it. This chain joins TRBV7-3 and TRBJ2-2; D unclear. Germline-derived CDR1 and CDR2 are SGHTA and FQGTGA. V was clipped by 5 bases and J by 1 base, with 8 bases between them. This CDR3 is built from 14 residues. CDR3 DNA (partial): TGTGCCAGCAGCCCACAGAAGAACACCGGGGAG. Its protein is CASSPQKNTGE. The complete CDR3 sequence is CASSPQKNTGELFF.

This clone was observed at least ten times. The read comes to an end 3 residues before the CDR3 does, leaving the germline J gene to fill in the end. This chain joins TRBV7-2 and TRBJ2-7; D perhaps matches TRBD2 (5 bases). V was trimmed by 2 bases and J by 5 bases, leaving 13 bases between them. CDR3 length: 14 amino acids. CDR1 is SGHTA, CDR2 FQGNSA, per germline. The part of the CDR3 DNA that was read is TGTGCCAGCAGCTTACGGATGGACGGGGACGAG. Its protein product is CASSLRMDGDE. The full CDR3 is CASSLRMDGDEQYF.